What follows is one TCR beta chain and its context. The sample is drawn from a study of monozygotic twins with inflammatory bowel disease. This CDR3 is 11 amino acids long. Looked up from germline, CDR1 is MNHEY and CDR2 is SVGAGI. TCRdb reprocessed the 5' RACE reads and keeps a single row for each CDR3 protein, giving no DNA. Found here are 400,000 or so distinct CDR3 sequences; the top ten clones hold about 2.4%. The sequenced material came from blood. This rearrangement joins TRBV6-5 to TRBJ2-7. The TCR was taken from a human donor with ulcerative colitis or Crohn's disease, or a healthy co-twin of an affected twin (not recorded which). The CDR3 loop reads CASKGSYEQYF.